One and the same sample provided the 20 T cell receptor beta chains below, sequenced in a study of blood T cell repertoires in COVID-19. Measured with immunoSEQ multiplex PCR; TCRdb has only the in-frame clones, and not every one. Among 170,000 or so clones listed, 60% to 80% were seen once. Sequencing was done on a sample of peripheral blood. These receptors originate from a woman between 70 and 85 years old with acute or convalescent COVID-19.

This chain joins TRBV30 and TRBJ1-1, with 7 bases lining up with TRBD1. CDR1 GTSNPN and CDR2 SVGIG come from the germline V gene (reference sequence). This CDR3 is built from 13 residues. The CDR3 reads CAAQGLGNTEAFF. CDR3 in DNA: TGTGCTGCACAGGGGTTGGGCAACACTGAAGCTTTCTTT. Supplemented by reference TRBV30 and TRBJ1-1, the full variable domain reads SQTIHQWPATLVQPVGSPLSLECTVEGTSNPNLYWYRQAAGRGLQLLFYSVGIGQISSEVPQNLSASRPQDRQFILSSKKLLLSDSGFYLCAAQGLGNTEAFFGQGTRLTVV.

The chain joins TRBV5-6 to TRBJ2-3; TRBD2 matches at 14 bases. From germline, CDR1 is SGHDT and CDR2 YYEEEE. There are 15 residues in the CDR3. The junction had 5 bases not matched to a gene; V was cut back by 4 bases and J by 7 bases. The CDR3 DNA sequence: TGTGCCAGCAGCCCGACTAGCGGGAGGGCCTATACGCAGTATTTT. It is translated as CASSPTSGRAYTQYF.

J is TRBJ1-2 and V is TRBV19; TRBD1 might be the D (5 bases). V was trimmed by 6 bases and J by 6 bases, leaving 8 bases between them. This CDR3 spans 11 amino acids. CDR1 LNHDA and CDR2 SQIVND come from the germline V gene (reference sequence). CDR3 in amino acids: CASRQADGYTF. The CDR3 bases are TGTGCCAGTAGACAGGCAGATGGCTACACCTTC.

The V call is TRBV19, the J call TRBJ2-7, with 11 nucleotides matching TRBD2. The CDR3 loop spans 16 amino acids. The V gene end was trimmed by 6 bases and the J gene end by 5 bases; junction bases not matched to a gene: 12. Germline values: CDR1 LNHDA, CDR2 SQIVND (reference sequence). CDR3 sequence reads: CASRDTRLAGSNEQYF. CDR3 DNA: TGTGCCAGTAGGGATACCAGACTAGCGGGAAGCAACGAGCAGTACTTC. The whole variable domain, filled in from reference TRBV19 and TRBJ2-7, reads DGGITQSPKYLFRKEGQNVTLSCEQNLNHDAMYWYRQDPGQGLRLIYYSQIVNDFQKGDIAEGYSVSREKKESFPLTVTSAQKNPTAFYLCASRDTRLAGSNEQYFGPGTRLTVT.

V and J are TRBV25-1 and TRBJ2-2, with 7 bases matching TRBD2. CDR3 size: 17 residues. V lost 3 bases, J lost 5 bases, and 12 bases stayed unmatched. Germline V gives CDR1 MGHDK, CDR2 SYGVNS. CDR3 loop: CASSDPGLVDGTGELFF. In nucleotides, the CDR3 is TGTGCCAGCAGTGATCCTGGACTAGTCGATGGGACCGGGGAGCTGTTTTTT.

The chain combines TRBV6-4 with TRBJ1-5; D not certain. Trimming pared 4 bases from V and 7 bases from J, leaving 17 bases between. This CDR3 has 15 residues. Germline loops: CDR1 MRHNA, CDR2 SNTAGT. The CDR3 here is CASSALADGLQPQHF. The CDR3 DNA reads TGTGCCAGCAGTGCCTTAGCCGACGGGTTGCAGCCCCAGCATTTT.

CDR3 region: CASTGGSGRSLYNEQFF. The CDR3 nucleotides read TGCGCCAGCACTGGGGGAAGCGGGAGGAGCCTCTACAATGAGCAGTTCTTC. J is TRBJ2-1 and V is TRBV5-1; TRBD2 matches 9 bases. Germline loops: CDR1 SGHRS, CDR2 YFSETQ. Trimming at V came to 6 bases and at J to 3 bases, leaving 13 bases not matched to a gene. This CDR3 is 17 amino acids long.

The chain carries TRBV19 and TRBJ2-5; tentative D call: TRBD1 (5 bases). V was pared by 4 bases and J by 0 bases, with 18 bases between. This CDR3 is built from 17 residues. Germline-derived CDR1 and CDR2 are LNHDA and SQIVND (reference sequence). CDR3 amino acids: CASSKGPAGPNQETQYF. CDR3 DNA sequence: TGTGCCAGTAGTAAGGGGCCGGCAGGGCCAAACCAAGAGACCCAGTACTTC.

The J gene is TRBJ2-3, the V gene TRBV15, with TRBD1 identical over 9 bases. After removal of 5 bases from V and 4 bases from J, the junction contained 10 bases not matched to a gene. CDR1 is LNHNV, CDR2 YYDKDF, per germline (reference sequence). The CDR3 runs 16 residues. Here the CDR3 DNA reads TGTGCCACCAGCGGCTACAGGGGGCGCAACTCAGATACGCAGTATTTT. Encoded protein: CATSGYRGRNSDTQYF.

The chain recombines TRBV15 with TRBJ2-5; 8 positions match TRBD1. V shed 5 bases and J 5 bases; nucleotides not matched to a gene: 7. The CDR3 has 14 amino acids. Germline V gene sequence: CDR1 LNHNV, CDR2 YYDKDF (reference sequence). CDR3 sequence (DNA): TGTGCCACCAGCCACCGGGACAGGAAGGAGACCCAGTACTTC. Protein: CATSHRDRKETQYF.

CDR3 region: CASRSPGGGNQPQHF. The CDR3 DNA is TGTGCCAGTAGATCCCCAGGAGGGGGCAATCAGCCCCAGCATTTT. This chain uses TRBV19 with TRBJ1-5; TRBD1 is a possible D gene (5 bases). In germline, CDR1 is LNHDA, CDR2 SQIVND (reference sequence). Trimming cost V 6 bases and J 2 bases, with 14 bases left between them. The CDR3 consists of 15 residues.

In DNA form, the CDR3 reads TGCAGCGTTGGACTAGCGGGGTCCTACGAGCAGTACTTC. This sequence encodes CSVGLAGSYEQYF. V is TRBV29-1 and J is TRBJ2-7; 11 positions agree with TRBD2. V trimming: 4 bases; J trimming: 1 base; junction bases outside the gene matches: 0. This CDR3 comprises 13 residues. Germline CDR1 SQVTM, CDR2 ANQGSEA.

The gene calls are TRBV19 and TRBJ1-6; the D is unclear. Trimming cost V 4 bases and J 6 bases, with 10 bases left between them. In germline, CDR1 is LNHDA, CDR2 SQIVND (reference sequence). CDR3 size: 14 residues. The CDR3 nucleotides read TGTGCCAGTAGTACCCTACGGGGTAATTCACCCCTCCACTTT. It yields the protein CASSTLRGNSPLHF. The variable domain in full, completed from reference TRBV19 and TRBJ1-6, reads DGGITQSPKYLFRKEGQNVTLSCEQNLNHDAMYWYRQDPGQGLRLIYYSQIVNDFQKGDIAEGYSVSREKKESFPLTVTSAQKNPTAFYLCASSTLRGNSPLHFGNGTRLTVT.

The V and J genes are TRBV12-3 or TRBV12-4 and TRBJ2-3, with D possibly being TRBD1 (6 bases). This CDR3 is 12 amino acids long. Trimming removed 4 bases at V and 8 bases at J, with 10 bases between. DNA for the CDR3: TGTGCCAGCAGTTCACAGGGTTCTACGCAGTATTTT. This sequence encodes CASSSQGSTQYF.

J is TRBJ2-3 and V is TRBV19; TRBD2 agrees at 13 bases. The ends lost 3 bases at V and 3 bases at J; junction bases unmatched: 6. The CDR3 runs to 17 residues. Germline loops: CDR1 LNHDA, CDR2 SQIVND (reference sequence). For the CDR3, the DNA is TGTGCCAGTAGTATCCAGAGACTAGCGGGAGGTACAGATACGCAGTATTTT. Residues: CASSIQRLAGGTDTQYF.

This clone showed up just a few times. CDR3 region: CASSLGGRTQKTEPYEQYF. CDR3 in DNA: TGTGCCAGCAGCTTAGGCGGGAGGACACAGAAAACAGAACCCTACGAGCAGTACTTC. The V gene is TRBV7-2, the J gene TRBJ2-7; 8 nucleotides line up with TRBD2. J was trimmed by 2 bases and V by 1 base; bases with no gene match: 16. Germline assignment: CDR1 SGHTA and CDR2 FQGNSA. This CDR3 spans 19 amino acids.

In DNA, the CDR3 is TGTGCCAGTAGTATGGCTAGCGGGAGGACGGGAGAGACCCAGTACTTC. This codes for CASSMASGRTGETQYF. The rearrangement joins TRBV19 to TRBJ2-5, with 11 bases that match TRBD2. After removal of 3 bases from V and 4 bases from J, the junction contained 7 bases not matched to a gene. Germline-derived CDR1 and CDR2 are LNHDA and SQIVND (reference sequence). The CDR3 totals 16 residues.

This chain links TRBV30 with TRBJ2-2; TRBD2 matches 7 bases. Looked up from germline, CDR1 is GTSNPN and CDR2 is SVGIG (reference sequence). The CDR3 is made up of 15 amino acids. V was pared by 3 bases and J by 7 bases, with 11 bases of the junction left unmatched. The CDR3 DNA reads TGTGCCTGGAGCGCCTTGGCGGGAGAGGGCGGGGAGCTGTTTTTT. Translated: CAWSALAGEGGELFF.

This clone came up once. DNA for the CDR3: TGTGCCAGCAGTGATCTGTCGCGGGTTGTCTACAATGAGCAGTTCTTC. Translation gives CASSDLSRVVYNEQFF. V and J are TRBV2 and TRBJ2-1, with D perhaps matching TRBD2 (5 bases). The V gene lost 3 bases and the J gene lost 3 bases, with 15 bases spanning the gap. This CDR3 has 16 residues. Germline V CDR1 and CDR2: SNHLY, FYNNEI. Using reference TRBV2 and TRBJ2-1 for the parts outside the CDR3, the full variable domain is EPEVTQTPSHQVTQMGQEVILRCVPISNHLYFYWYRQILGQKVEFLVSFYNNEISEKSEIFDDQFSVERPDGSNFTLKIRSTKLEDSAMYFCASSDLSRVVYNEQFFGPGTRLTVL.

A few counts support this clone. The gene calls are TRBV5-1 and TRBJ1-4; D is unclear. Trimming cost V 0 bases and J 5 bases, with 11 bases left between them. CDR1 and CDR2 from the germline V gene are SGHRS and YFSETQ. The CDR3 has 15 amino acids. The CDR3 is CASSLGWAVNEKLFF. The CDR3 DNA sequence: TGCGCCAGCAGCTTGGGGTGGGCCGTCAATGAAAAACTGTTTTTT.